This T cell receptor (beta chain) was identified during a study of T cell responses to AZD1222 COVID-19 vaccine. Findings and limits, study-wide: The study identified only five to seven AZD1222 recipients as seropositive at baseline. There were vaccine-associated CD4 TCRs across spike, dominant at 160-218 and 743-854.

About this clone: Its cognate antigen is unknown.

Here immunoSEQ multiplex PCR was the method, and the copy in TCRdb shows in-frame clones only, minus some. This table has around 150,000 clones, 92% appearing once. CDR3 length equals 14 residues. Germline V gene sequence: CDR1 ENHRY, CDR2 SYGVKD. The V gene end was trimmed by 7 bases and the J gene end by 5 bases; junction bases not matched to a gene: 4. The sample consisted of peripheral blood, taken on day 0 of MenACWY control vaccination. The chain is built from TRBV10-3 and TRBJ2-2, with 10 nucleotides matching TRBD1. The sequence came from an adult in good health. CDR3 protein: CAITDRGVTGELFF. CDR3 coding DNA: TGTGCCATCACGGACAGGGGGGTAACCGGGGAGCTGTTTTTT.